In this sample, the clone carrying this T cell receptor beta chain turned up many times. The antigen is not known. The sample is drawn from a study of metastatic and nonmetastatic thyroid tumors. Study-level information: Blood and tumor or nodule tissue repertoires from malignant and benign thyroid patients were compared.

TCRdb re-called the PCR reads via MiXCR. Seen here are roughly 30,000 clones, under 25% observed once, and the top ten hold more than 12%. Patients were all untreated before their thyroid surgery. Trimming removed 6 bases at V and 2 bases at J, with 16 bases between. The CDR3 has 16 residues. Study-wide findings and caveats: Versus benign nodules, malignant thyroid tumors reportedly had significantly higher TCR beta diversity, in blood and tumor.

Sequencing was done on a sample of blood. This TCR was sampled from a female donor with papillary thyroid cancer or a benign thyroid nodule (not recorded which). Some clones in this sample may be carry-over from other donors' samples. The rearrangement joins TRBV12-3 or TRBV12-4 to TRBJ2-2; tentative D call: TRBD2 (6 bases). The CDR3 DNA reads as TGTGCCAGCAGACGGAGGAGGGAGGTCAACACCGGGGAGCTGTTTTTT. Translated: CASRRRREVNTGELFF.